The 6 T cell receptor beta chains reported below all come from one sample, sequenced in a study of spatial heterogeneity in lung cancer (dated by TCRdb to between 2019 and 2020). The receptor library was made with 5' RACE. Sequencing relied on a NextSeq 500. TCRdb cleaned the public reads at Q25 with fastp, built clones with MiXCR and kept in-frame beta chains. Duplicate CDR3 protein sequences are folded into a single record with the most common DNA and genes. The sample table records fewer than 100,000 distinct CDR3 sequences; approximately 20% of these occur just once. Together, the top ten hold roughly 22% of the sample. Explained via the paper, the time point label denotes: blood at routine non-recurrence follow-up after resection. This sample comprised PBMCs, obtained at follow-up. The source is a male donor with early-stage non-small cell lung cancer.

This clonotype was seen many times. The chain employs TRBV10-3 and TRBJ2-7; D not resolved. This CDR3 comprises 14 residues. Trimming took 8 bases from V and 5 from J, leaving 19 bases between them. The V gene's germline CDR1 is ENHRY and CDR2 SYGVKD. For the CDR3, the DNA is TGTGCCATCCAAAAGGCTGAAGGGTTCCACGAGCAGTACTTC. Its protein product is CAIQKAEGFHEQYF.

The chain uses TRBV4-1 and TRBJ1-5; D unresolved. CDR3 length: 14 amino acids. CDR1 and CDR2 from the germline V gene are MGHRA and YSYEKL. V dropped 0 bases and J dropped 6 bases, with 9 bases sitting between them. CDR3 amino acids: CASSQDLGSQPQHF. The CDR3 DNA reads as TGCGCCAGCAGCCAAGACTTGGGAAGTCAGCCCCAGCATTTT.

This clonotype was counted a few times. The V call is TRBV2, the J call TRBJ1-1; D not resolved. CDR1 and CDR2 (germline): SNHLY, FYNNEI. Deletions cut 0 bases from V and 1 base from J, with 12 bases between. This CDR3 is 16 amino acids long. CDR3 DNA sequence: TGTGCCAGCAGTGAAGCTGGCGGAGGCCGGAACACTGAAGCTTTCTTT. Translated, it gives CASSEAGGGRNTEAFF.

A few counts support this clonotype. The CDR3 loop is CASSTPNTIYF. The CDR3 nucleotides read TGTGCCAGCAGTACCCCGAACACCATATATTTT. The rearrangement links TRBV6-6 to TRBJ1-3, with D unresolved. Trimming took 5 bases from V and 7 from J, leaving 6 bases between them. Germline CDR1 MNHNY, CDR2 SVGAGI (reference sequence). The CDR3 spans 11 residues.

This clonotype has a handful of counts. This chain joins TRBV2 and TRBJ2-7, with D possibly matching TRBD1 (5 bases). The V gene's germline CDR1 is SNHLY and CDR2 FYNNEI. This CDR3 is 13 amino acids long. The V end was cut by 2 bases, the J end by 3 bases, with 8 bases between. The CDR3 loop is CASSEYRNYEQYF. The CDR3 DNA is TGTGCCAGCAGTGAATACAGGAACTACGAGCAGTACTTC.

A remark on this clonotype: An end of the junction differs from the germline gene, which may be a read error. This chain links TRBV7-6 with TRBJ2-1; D ambiguous. Germline V gene lookup returns CDR1 SGHVS and CDR2 FNYEAQ. This CDR3 is built from 14 residues. In DNA form, the CDR3 reads TGTGCCAGCAGCTTAGAGACTGATTACAGTGAGCAGTTCTTC. As protein: CASSLETDYSEQFF.